This T cell receptor beta chain stems from a study of T cell changes during pregnancy in multiple sclerosis. Repertoires were generated with immunoSEQ multiplex PCR, while TCRdb's copy carries only in-frame clones and drops some. This sample has tens of thousands of clones, with about 95% found just once. The J segment lost 6 bases and the V segment lost 9 bases, leaving 7 bases of the junction unmatched. The CDR3 runs to 15 residues. Germline assignment: CDR1 SNHLY and CDR2 FYNNEI. This clonotype originated in a female donor with multiple sclerosis, enrolled in a pregnancy study. This chain connects TRBV2 to TRBJ2-1; 14 bases map to TRBD2. The sample consisted of CD4+ T cells from peripheral blood mononuclear cells, taken in the second trimester of pregnancy. In DNA form, the CDR3 reads TGTGCCAGTCTTCCGGGACTAGCGGGAGTCAATGAGCAGTTCTTC. Its translation: CASLPGLAGVNEQFF.